This T cell receptor (beta chain) was identified in a study of T-cell memory formation after mild COVID-19. Study at large: TCR clusters largely stayed donor specific. Study results and caveats: Among clones peaking at day 37 in the second wave, SARS-CoV-2 specificity remained unconfirmed. A subset of responding clones appeared in pre-infection memory, suggesting cross-reactive memory joined. Contracting CD8+ clones were enriched in EMRA, CD4+ mainly in CM and EM.

Concerning this clonotype: Its cognate antigen is unknown.

Germline V gives CDR1 SEHNR, CDR2 FQNEAQ (reference sequence). This CDR3 contains 14 residues. Trimming removed 1 base at V and 2 bases at J, with 8 bases between. MiXCR was run by TCRdb on the 5' RACE reads, yielding one entry per CDR3 protein. This table holds about 110,000 distinct CDR3 sequences, about an eighth found once. This chain uses TRBV7-9 with TRBJ1-1; D is undetermined. This TCR was recovered from an adult woman who had mild COVID-19 (a few samples of this study predate the infection). Cell type and time point are not known. The source material was PBMCs or a T cell subset sorted from them (not recorded which). Written as DNA, the CDR3 is TGTGCCAGCAGCTTAGGCCCAGGAAACACTGAAGCTTTCTTT. Amino acid sequence: CASSLGPGNTEAFF.